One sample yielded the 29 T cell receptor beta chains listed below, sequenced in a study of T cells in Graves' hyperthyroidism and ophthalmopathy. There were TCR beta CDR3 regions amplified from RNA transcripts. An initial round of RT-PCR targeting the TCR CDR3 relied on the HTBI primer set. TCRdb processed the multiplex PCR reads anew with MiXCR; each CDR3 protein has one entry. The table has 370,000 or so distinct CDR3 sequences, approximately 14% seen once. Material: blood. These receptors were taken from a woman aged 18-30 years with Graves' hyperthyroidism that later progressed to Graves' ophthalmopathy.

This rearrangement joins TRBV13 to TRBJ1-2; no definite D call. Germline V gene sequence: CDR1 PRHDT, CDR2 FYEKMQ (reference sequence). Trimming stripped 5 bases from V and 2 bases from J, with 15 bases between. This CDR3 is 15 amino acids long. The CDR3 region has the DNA TGTGCCAGCAGCCAGACCATGGGATCGAACTATGGCTACACCTTC. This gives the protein CASSQTMGSNYGYTF.

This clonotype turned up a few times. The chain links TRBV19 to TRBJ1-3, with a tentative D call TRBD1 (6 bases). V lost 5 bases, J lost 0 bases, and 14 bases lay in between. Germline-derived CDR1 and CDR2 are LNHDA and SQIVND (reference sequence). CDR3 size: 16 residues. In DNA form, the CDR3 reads TGTGCCAGTAGTCAAGACAGGTCTTACTCTGGAAACACCATATATTTT. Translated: CASSQDRSYSGNTIYF.

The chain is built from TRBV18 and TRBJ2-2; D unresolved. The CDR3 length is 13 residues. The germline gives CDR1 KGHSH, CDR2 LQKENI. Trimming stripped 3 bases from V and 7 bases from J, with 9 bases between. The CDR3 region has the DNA TGTGCCAGCTCACCGGAGAGAGTCGGGGAGCTGTTTTTT. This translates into CASSPERVGELFF. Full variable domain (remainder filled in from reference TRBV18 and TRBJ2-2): NAGVMQNPRHLVRRRGQEARLRCSPMKGHSHVYWYRQLPEEGLKFMVYLQKENIIDESGMPKERFSAEFPKEGPSILRIQQVVRGDSAAYFCASSPERVGELFFGEGSRLTVL.

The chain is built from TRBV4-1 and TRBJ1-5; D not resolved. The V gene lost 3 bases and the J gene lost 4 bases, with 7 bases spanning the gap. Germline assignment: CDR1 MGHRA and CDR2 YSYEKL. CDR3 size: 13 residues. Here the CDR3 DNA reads TGCGCCAGCAGCCAGTTTTGGAATCAGCCCCAGCATTTT. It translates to CASSQFWNQPQHF.

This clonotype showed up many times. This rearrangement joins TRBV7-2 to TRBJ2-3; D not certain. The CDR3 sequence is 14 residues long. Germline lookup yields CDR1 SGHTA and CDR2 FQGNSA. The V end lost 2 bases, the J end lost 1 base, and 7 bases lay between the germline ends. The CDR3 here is CASSLWAGTDTQYF. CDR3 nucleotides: TGTGCCAGCAGCTTATGGGCAGGCACAGATACGCAGTATTTT.

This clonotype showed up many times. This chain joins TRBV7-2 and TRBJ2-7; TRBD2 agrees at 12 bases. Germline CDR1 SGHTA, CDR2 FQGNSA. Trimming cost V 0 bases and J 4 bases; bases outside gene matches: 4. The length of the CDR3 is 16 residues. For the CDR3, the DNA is TGTGCCAGCAGCTTAGCGACTAGCGGGAGTAGGTACGAGCAGTACTTC. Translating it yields CASSLATSGSRYEQYF.

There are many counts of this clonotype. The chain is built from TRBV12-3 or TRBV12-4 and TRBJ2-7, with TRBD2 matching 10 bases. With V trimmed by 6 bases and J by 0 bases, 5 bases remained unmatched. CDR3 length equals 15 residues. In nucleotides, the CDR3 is TGTGCCAGCAGCAATAGCGGGGGGAGCTCCTACGAGCAGTACTTC. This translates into CASSNSGGSSYEQYF.

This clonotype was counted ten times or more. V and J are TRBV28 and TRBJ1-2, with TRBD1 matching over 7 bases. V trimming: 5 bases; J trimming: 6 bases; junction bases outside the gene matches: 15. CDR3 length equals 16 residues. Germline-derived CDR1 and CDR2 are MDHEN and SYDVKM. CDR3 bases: TGTGCCAGCAGTACTCGACAGGGTGTGGAGTTCCATGGCTACACCTTC. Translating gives CASSTRQGVEFHGYTF.

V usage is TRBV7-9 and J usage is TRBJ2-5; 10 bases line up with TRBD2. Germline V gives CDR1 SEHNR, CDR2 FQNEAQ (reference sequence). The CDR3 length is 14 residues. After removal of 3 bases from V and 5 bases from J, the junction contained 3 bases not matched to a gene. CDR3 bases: TGTGCCAGCAGCTTCGTGACTAGCGGGGAGACCCAGTACTTC. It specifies CASSFVTSGETQYF.

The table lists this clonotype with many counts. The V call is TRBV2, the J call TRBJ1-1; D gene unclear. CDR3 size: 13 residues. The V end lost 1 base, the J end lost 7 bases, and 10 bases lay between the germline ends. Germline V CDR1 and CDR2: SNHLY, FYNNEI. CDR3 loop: CASSEGGSREAFF. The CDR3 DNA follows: TGTGCCAGCAGTGAAGGAGGATCCCGTGAAGCTTTCTTT.

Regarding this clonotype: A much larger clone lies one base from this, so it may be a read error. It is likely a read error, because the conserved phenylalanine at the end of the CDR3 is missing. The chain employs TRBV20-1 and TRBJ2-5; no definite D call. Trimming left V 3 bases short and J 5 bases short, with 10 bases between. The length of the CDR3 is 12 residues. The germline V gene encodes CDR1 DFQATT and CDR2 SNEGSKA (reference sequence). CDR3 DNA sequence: TGCAGTGCTAGCGAAGGTCCGGAGACCCAGTACCTC. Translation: CSASEGPETQYL.

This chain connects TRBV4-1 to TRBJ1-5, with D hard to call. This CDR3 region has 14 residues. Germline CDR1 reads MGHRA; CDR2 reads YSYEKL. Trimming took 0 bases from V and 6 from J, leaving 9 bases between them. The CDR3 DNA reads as TGCGCCAGCAGCCAAGAGTGGGTACGTCAGCCCCAGCATTTT. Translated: CASSQEWVRQPQHF.

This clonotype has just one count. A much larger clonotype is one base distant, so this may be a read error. The CDR3 DNA is TGTACCAGCAGTCAGACTAGCGGCTACAATGAGCAGTTCTTC. Translating it yields CTSSQTSGYNEQFF. The chain carries TRBV27 and TRBJ2-1; 9 bases line up with TRBD2. The germline gives CDR1 MNHEY, CDR2 SMNVEV (reference sequence). The CDR3 covers 14 residues.

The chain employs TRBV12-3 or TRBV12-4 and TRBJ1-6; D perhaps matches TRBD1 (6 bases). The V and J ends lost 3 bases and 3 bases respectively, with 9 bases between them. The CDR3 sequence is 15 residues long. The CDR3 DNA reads TGTGCCAGCAGTTTCCGGGACAACTATAATTCACCCCTCCACTTT. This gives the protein CASSFRDNYNSPLHF.

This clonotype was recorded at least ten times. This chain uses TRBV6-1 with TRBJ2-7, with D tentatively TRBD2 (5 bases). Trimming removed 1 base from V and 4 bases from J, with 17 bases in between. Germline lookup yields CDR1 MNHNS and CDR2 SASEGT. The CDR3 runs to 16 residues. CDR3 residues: CASSEVPRTRNYEQYF. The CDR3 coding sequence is TGTGCCAGCAGTGAAGTTCCCCGGACTCGAAATTACGAGCAGTACTTC.

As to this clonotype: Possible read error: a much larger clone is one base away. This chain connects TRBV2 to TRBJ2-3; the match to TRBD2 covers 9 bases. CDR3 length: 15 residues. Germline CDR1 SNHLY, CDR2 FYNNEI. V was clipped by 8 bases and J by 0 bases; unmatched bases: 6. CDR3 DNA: TGTGCCAGCTGGGGACTAGCAGGAAGCACAGATACGCAGTATTTT. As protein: CASWGLAGSTDTQYF.

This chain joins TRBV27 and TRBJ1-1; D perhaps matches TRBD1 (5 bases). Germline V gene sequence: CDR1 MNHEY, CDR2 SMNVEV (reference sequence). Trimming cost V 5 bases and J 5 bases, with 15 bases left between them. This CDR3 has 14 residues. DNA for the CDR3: TGTGCCAGCAGTCCAACGGGCCGGGGGACTGAAGCTTTCTTT. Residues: CASSPTGRGTEAFF.

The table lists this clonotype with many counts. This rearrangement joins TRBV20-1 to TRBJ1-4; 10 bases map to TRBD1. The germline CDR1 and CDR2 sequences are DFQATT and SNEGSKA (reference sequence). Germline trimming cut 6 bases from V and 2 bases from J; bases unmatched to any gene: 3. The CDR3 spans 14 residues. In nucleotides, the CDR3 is TGCAGTGCGCCGGGACAGGGGACTAATGAAAAACTGTTTTTT. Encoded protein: CSAPGQGTNEKLFF.

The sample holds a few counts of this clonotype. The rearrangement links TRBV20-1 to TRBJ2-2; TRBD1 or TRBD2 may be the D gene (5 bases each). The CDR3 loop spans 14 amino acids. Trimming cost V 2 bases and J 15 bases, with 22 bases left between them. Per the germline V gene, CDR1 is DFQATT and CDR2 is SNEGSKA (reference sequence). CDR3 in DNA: TGCAGTGCTAGAAAGGGACGGCTTGAGGGAATGGTGTTTTTT. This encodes CSARKGRLEGMVFF.

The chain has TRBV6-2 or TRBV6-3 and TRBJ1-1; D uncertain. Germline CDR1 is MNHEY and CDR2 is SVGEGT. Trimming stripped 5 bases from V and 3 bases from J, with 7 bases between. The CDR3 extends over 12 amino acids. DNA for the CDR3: TGTGCCAGCAGTCAATATTACACTGAAGCTTTCTTT. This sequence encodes CASSQYYTEAFF.

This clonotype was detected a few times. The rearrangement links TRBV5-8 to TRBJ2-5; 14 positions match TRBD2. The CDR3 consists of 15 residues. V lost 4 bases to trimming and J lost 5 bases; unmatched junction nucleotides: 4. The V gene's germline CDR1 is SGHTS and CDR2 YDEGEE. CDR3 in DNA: TGTGCCAGCAGCGCGGGGACTAGCGGGAGTGAGACCCAGTACTTC. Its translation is CASSAGTSGSETQYF.

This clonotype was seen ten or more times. The CDR3, as DNA: TGTGCCAGCGCCGCTCTCTATGGCTACACCTTC. Encoded protein: CASAALYGYTF. This sequence joins TRBV6-2 or TRBV6-3 and TRBJ1-2, with D unclear. The CDR3 length is 11 residues. Germline values: CDR1 MNHEY, CDR2 SVGEGT. V dropped 8 bases and J dropped 4 bases, with 8 bases sitting between them.

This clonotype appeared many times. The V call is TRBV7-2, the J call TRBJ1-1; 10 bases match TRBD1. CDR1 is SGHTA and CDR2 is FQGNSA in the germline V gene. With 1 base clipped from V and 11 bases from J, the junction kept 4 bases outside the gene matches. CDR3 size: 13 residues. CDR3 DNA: TGTGCCAGCAGCTTAGGACAGGGGGCCGGGGCTTTCTTT. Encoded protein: CASSLGQGAGAFF.

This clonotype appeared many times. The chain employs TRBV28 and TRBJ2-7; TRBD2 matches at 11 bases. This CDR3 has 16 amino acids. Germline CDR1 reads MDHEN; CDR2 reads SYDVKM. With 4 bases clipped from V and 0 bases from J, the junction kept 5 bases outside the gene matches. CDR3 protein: CASSSTSGRGSYEQYF. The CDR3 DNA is TGTGCCAGCAGTTCAACTAGCGGGAGAGGCTCCTACGAGCAGTACTTC.

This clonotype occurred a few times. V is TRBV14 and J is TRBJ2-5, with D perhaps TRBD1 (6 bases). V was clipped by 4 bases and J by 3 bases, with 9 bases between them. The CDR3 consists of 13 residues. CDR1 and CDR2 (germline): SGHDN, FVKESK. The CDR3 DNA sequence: TGTGCCAGCAGCCCCGGACAGAAAGAGACCCAGTACTTC. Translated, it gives CASSPGQKETQYF.

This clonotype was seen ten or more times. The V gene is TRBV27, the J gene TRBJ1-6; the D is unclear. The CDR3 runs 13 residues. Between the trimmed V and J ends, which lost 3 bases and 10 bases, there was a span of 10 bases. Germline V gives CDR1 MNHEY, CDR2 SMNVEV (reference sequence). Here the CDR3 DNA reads TGTGCCAGCAGTTTTTCACGGGCATCACCCCTCCACTTT. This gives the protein CASSFSRASPLHF.

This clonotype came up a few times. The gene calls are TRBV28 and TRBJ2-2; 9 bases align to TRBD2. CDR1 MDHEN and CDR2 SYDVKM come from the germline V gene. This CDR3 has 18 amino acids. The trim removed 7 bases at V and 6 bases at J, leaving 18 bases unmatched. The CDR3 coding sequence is TGTGCCAGCACCCGGGCAGGGACTAGCATAGGAAGGGCCGGGGAGCTGTTTTTT. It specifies CASTRAGTSIGRAGELFF.

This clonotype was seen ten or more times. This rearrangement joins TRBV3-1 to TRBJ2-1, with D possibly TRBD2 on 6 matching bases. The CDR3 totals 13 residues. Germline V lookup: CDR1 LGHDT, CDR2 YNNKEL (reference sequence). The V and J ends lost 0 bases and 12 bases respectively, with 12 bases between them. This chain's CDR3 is CASSQDRMGGQFF. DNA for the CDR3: TGTGCCAGCAGCCAAGATCGGATGGGGGGGCAGTTCTTC.

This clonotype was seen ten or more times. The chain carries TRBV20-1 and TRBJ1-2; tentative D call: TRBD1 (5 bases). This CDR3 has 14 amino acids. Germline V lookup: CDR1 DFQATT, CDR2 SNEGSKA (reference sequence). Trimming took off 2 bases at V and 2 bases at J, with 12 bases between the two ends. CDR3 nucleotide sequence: TGCAGTGCTAGACCGACAGAGCCCAACTATGGCTACACCTTC. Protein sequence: CSARPTEPNYGYTF.